This T cell receptor (beta chain) was identified in a study of radiation and T cells in renal cell carcinoma. Turning to the study itself: Nephrectomy followed 15 Gy stereotactic body radiation by 4 weeks. Study outcomes and limitations: From baseline, blood top tumor clonotypes peaked at 2 weeks post-radiation.

Time point in this sample: blood 2 weeks post-SBRT. Treatment described: 15 Gy SBRT to primary tumor, nephrectomy 4 weeks later. After SBRT, blood was collected at 2 and 4 weeks, plus baseline. A word on this clone: Its specificity is unknown.

Produced via immunoSEQ multiplex PCR; TCRdb's table is partial and in-frame only. This sample has about 26,000 clones; 81% occur once, and the top ten carry 31%. The specimen was blood, collected from a patient whose treatment included radiotherapy and nephrectomy. This TCR came from a man aged 60 to 75 with renal cell carcinoma.

DNA for the CDR3: TGTGCCTGCCGACCAAGGGGGGCGAGTGAAAAACTGTTTTTT. As protein: CACRPRGASEKLFF. J is TRBJ1-4 and V is TRBV30; tentative D call: TRBD1 (6 bases). V lost 6 bases and J 7 bases, leaving 18 bases between the germline ends. The CDR3 covers 14 residues. Germline V gives CDR1 GTSNPN, CDR2 SVGIG (reference sequence).